What follows is one TCR beta chain and its context. The entry originates in a study of shared clonotypes between healthy human individuals. Germline CDR1 and CDR2: SGHRS and YFSETQ. V gave up 0 bases and J gave up 10 bases, with 13 bases separating them. This CDR3 is 14 amino acids long. Some clones are missing from TCRdb's copy, which holds only in-frame ones; the method was immunoSEQ multiplex PCR. The sample includes millions of clones, just over 90% of them seen just once. The sequence was collected from a man younger than 30 in good health. Some clones in this sample may be carry-over from other donors' samples. The sequenced material came from naive CD4+ T cells from PBMCs. Subset defined: CD45RA+ positively selected. The chain combines TRBV5-1 with TRBJ2-2; no definite D call. CDR3 in amino acids: CASSLALAFKELFF. The CDR3 DNA sequence: TGCGCCAGCAGCTTGGCCCTCGCGTTCAAGGAGCTGTTTTTT.